The entry that follows covers one TCR beta chain sequence. Sequenced by immunoSEQ multiplex PCR; TCRdb stores in-frame clones only, minus some. The sample shows roughly 32,000 clones, less than 75% of them seen only once. The CDR3 is 13 amino acids. Germline lookup yields CDR1 MNHNS and CDR2 SASEGT. The ends were cut back, 5 bases at V and 7 bases at J, with 12 bases in the middle. Focal radiation and CTLA-4 blockade (ipilimumab) were tested in chemo-refractory metastatic non-small-cell lung cancer patients. The data were taken from a study of radiotherapy plus CTLA-4 blockade in lung cancer. Study-level information: Around a sixth of patients responded objectively, and about 30% achieved disease control.

The TCR originated in a human donor with non-small cell lung cancer who had stable disease on radiotherapy plus ipilimumab. The rearrangement joins TRBV6-1 to TRBJ1-5, with D perhaps TRBD1 (6 bases). Material: peripheral blood, obtained from a patient treated with radiotherapy plus ipilimumab. In DNA form, the CDR3 reads TGTGCCAGCAGTACAGGGCTAGTCCAGCCCCAGCATTTT. Translated, it gives CASSTGLVQPQHF.